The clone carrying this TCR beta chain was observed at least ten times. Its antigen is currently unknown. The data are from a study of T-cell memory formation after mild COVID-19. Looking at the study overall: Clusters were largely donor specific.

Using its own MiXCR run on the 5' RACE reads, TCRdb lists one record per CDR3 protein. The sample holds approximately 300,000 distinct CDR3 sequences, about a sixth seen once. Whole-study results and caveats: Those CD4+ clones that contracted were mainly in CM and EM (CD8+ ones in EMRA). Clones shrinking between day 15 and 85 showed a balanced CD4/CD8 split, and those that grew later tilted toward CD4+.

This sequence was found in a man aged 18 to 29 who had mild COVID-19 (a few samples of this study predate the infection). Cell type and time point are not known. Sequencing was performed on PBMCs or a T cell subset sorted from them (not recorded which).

CDR3 in amino acids: CASSSSRVGADTQYF. For the CDR3, the DNA is TGTGCCAGCAGCTCGTCCCGGGTAGGAGCGGATACGCAGTATTTT. This chain uses TRBV7-2 with TRBJ2-3; D ambiguous. The CDR3 loop spans 15 amino acids. Germline V CDR1 and CDR2: SGHTA, FQGNSA. V was trimmed by 4 bases and J by 6 bases, leaving 17 bases between them.